The source of this T cell receptor beta chain is a study of CD8+CD57+ T cells in acquired aplastic anemia. The overall study: Sorted cells (CD4+ and CD8+) yielded DNA amounts that averaged around 3.5 ug.

Previously, flow cytometry had revealed CD8+CD57+ cell expansion in the patients chosen for sequencing. This CDR3 is built from 14 residues. CDR1 and CDR2 from the germline V gene are MGHDK and SYGVNS. It was genomic DNA that served as the template for profiling TCR beta VDJ and CDR3. MiXCR, run by TCRdb on the reads, gives a single entry per CDR3 protein. The sample lists approximately 190,000 distinct CDR3 sequences, less than 60% occurring once. The sequence was collected from a human donor with aplastic anemia. The chain joins TRBV25-1 to TRBJ2-1, with 8 bases that match TRBD1. The source material was sorted CD4+, CD8+, or CD8+CD57+ T cells (not recorded which) from PBMCs. As DNA, the CDR3 is TGTGCTAGAGTCGTTACCGGGACAGGAAATGAGCAGTTCTTC. The encoded protein is CARVVTGTGNEQFF.